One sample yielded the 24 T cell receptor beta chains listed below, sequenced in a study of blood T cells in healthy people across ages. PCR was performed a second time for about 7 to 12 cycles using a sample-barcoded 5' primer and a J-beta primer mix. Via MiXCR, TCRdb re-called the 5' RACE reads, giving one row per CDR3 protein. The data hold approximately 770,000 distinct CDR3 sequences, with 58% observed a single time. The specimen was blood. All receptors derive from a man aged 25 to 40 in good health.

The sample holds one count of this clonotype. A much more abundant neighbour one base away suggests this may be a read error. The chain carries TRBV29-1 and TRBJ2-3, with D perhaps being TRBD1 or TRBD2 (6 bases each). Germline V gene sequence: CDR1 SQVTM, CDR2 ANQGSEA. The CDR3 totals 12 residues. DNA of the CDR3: TGCCGCGTTGAAGAAGGGGGAGGTACGCAGTATTTT. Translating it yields CRVEEGGGTQYF.

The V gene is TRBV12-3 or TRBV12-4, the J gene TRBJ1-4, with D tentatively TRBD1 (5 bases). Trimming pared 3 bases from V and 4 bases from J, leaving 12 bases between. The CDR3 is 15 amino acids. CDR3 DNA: TGTGCCAGCAGTTTTTCGGGGCAGGATAATGAAAAACTGTTTTTT. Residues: CASSFSGQDNEKLFF.

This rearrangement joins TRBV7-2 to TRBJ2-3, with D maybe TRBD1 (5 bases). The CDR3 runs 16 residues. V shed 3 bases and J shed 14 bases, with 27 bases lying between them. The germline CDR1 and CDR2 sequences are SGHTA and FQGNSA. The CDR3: CASSFARVETEIARYF. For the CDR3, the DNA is TGTGCCAGCAGCTTTGCCAGGGTAGAGACTGAAATCGCGCGGTATTTT.

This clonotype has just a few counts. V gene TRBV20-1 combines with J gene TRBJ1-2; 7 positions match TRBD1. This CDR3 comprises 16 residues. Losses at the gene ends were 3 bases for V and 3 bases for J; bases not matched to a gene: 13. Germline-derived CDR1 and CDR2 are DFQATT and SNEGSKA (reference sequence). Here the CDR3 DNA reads TGCAGTGCTAGTCCCGGAGGGACAGAAGACCACTATGGCTACACCTTC. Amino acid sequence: CSASPGGTEDHYGYTF.

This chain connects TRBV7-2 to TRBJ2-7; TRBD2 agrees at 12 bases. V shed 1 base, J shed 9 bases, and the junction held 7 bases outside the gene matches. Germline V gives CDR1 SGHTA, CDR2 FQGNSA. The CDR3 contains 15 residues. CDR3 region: CASSLGLAGVSGQYF. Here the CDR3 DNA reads TGTGCCAGCAGCTTAGGACTAGCGGGAGTGTCTGGGCAGTACTTC.

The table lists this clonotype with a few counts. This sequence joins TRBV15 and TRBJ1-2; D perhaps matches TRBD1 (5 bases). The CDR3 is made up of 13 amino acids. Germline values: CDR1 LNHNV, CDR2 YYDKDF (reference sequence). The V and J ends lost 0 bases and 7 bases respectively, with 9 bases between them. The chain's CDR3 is CATSRDAGLGYTF. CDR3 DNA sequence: TGTGCCACCAGCAGAGATGCGGGGCTTGGCTACACCTTC. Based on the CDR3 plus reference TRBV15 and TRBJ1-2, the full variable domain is DAMVIQNPRYQVTQFGKPVTLSCSQTLNHNVMYWYQQKSSQAPKLLFHYYDKDFNNEADTPDNFQSRRPNTSFCFLDIRSPGLGDTAMYLCATSRDAGLGYTFGSGTRLTVV.

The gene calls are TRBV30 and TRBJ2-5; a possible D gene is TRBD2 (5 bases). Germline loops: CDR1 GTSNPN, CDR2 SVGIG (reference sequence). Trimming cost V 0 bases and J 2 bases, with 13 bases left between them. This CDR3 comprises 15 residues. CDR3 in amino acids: CAWSVGSSGQETQYF. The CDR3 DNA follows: TGTGCCTGGAGTGTAGGATCATCGGGGCAAGAGACCCAGTACTTC.

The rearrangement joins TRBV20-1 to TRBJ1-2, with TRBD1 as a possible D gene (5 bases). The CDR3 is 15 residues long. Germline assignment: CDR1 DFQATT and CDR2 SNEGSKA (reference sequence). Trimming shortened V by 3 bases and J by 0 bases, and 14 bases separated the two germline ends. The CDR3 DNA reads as TGCAGTGCTAGTGATCAGGGTGTTGCTAACTATGGCTACACCTTC. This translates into CSASDQGVANYGYTF.

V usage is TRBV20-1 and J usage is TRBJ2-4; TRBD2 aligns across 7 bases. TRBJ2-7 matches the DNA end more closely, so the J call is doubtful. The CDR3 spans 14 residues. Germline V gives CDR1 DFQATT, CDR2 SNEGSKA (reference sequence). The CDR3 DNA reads TGCAGTGGATCTGGGAGCGGGGTCTCCTACGAGCAGTACTTC. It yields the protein CSGSGSGVSYEQYF.

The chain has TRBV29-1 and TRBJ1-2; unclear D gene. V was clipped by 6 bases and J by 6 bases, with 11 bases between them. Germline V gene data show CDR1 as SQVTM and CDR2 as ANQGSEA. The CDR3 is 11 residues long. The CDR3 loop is CSVGLRDGYTF. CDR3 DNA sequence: TGCAGCGTGGGTCTGAGGGATGGCTACACCTTC.

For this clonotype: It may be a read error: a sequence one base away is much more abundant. This CDR3 is CASTGQGGAYERYF. The CDR3, as DNA: TGTGCCAGCACTGGACAAGGGGGGGCGTACGAGCGGTACTTC. The V call is TRBV6-2 or TRBV6-3, the J call TRBJ2-7; tentatively, D is TRBD2 (7 bases). Germline V CDR1 and CDR2: MNHEY, SVGEGT. CDR3 length: 14 residues.

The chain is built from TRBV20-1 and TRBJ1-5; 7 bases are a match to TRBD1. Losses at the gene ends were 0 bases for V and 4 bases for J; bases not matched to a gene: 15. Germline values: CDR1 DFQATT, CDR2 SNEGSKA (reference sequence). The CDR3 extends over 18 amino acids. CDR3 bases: TGCAGTGCTAGAGATTATTGGTGGGGGACAGCGCCAAATCAGCCCCAGCATTTT. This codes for CSARDYWWGTAPNQPQHF.

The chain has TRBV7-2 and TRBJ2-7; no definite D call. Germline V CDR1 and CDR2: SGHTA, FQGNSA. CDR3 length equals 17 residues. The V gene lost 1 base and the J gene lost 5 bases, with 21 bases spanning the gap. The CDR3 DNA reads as TGTGCCAGCAGCTTAGTGTCGGGTGTGATAGCCGGTGACGAGCAGTACTTC. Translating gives CASSLVSGVIAGDEQYF. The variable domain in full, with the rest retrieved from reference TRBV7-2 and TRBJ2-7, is GAGVSQSPSNKVTEKGKDVELRCDPISGHTALYWYRQSLGQGLEFLIYFQGNSAPDKSGLPSDRFSAERTGGSVSTLTIQRTQQEDSAVYLCASSLVSGVIAGDEQYFGPGTRLTVT.

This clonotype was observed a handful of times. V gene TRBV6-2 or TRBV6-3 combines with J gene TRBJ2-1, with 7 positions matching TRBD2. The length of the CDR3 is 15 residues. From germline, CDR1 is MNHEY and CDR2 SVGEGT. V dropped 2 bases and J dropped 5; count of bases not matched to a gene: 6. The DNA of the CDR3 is TGTGCCAGCAGTTACCGGCGGGAGATCAACAATGAGCAGTTCTTC. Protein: CASSYRREINNEQFF.

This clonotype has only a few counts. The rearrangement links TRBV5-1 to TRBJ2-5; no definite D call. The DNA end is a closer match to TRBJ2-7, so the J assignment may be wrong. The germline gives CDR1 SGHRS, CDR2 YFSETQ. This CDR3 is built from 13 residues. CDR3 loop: CASSYQILYEQYF. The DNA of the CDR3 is TGCGCCAGCAGCTACCAGATTCTCTACGAGCAGTACTTC.

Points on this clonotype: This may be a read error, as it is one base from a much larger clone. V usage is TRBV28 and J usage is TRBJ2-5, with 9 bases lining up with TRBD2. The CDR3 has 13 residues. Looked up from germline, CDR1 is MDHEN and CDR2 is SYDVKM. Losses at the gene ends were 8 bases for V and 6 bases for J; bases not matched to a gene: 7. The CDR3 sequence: CASAGGLAKTQYF. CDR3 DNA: TGTGCCAGCGCTGGCGGACTAGCGAAGACCCAGTACTTC.

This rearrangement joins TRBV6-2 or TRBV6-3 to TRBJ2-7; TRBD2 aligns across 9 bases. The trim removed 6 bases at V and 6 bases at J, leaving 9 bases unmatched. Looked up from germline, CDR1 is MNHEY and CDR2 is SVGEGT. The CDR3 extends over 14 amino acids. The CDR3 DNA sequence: TGTGCCAGCAGAGAAATTCTACTAGCGGGCGAGCAGTACTTC. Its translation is CASREILLAGEQYF.

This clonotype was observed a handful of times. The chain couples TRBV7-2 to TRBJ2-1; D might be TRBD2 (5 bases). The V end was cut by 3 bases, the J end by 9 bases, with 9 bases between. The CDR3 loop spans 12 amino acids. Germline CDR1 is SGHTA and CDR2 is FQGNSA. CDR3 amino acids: CASSFLEGEQFF. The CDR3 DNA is TGTGCCAGCAGCTTCCTCGAGGGTGAGCAGTTCTTC.

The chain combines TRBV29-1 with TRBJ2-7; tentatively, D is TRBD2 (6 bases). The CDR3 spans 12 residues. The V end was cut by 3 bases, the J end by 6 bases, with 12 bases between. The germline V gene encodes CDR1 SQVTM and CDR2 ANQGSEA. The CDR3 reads CSVEEGRPEQYF. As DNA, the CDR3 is TGCAGCGTTGAGGAGGGGCGGCCCGAGCAGTACTTC.

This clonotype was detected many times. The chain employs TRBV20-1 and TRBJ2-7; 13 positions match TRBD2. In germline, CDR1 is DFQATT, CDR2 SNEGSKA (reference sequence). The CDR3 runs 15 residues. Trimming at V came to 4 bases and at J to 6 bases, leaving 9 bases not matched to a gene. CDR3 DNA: TGCAGTGCTATTCGGGGAGGACTAGCGGGAGTCGAGCAGTACTTC. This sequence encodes CSAIRGGLAGVEQYF.

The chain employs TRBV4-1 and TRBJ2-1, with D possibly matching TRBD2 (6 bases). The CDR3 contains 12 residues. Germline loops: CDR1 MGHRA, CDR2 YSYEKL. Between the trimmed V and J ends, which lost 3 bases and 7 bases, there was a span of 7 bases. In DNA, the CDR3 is TGCGCCAGCAGCCACGGGGGTAATGAGCAGTTCTTC. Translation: CASSHGGNEQFF.

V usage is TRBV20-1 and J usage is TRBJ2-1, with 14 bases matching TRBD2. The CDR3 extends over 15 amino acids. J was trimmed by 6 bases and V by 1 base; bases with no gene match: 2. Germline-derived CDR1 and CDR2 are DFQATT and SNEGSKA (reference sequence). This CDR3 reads CSARAGTSGGNEQFF. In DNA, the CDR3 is TGCAGTGCTAGAGCCGGGACTAGCGGGGGCAATGAGCAGTTCTTC.

This CDR3 reads CASRGEGGEQYF. Here the CDR3 DNA reads TGCGCCAGCAGGGGGGAGGGCGGCGAGCAGTACTTC. V usage is TRBV5-1 and J usage is TRBJ2-7, with TRBD2 matching 7 bases. This CDR3 is 12 amino acids long. V trimming: 5 bases; J trimming: 6 bases; junction bases outside the gene matches: 5. Germline assignment: CDR1 SGHRS and CDR2 YFSETQ.

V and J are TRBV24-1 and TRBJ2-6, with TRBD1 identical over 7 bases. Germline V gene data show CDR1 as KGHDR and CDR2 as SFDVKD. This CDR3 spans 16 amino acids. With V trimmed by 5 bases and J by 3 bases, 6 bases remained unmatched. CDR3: CATSARDRDGANVLTF. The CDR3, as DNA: TGTGCCACCAGTGCCAGAGACAGGGATGGGGCCAACGTCCTGACTTTC.